This TCR beta chain was recorded in a study of cytomegalovirus exposure and HLA in healthy donors. Study-wide results and limits: A later analysis found TCR association rates differed by HLA locus, highest for DRB1 and lowest for HLA-C.

On this clone: Its cognate antigen is unknown.

A multiplex PCR was run with 60 Vbeta primers and 13 Jbeta primers. Authors' methods: Unique TCR beta chains numbered about 80 million in a later analysis, with roughly 11 million shared. Clones were sequenced by immunoSEQ multiplex PCR, and TCRdb holds only the in-frame ones, with some missing. The DNA gave D and trimming, while V, J and clone size come from that table. The profile covers 190,000 or so clones, with approximately 85% appearing a single time and around 1.4% taken by the ten largest. Whereas donors were nominally healthy upon sampling, unrecorded immune exposures were probable. Trimming at V came to 1 base and at J to 2 bases, leaving 5 bases not matched to a gene. CDR3 length equals 16 residues. Germline lookup yields CDR1 MGHRA and CDR2 YSYEKL.

This clonotype was obtained from a girl between 5 and 17 years old in good health and CMV-seropositive. This rearrangement joins TRBV4-1 to TRBJ2-7; 10 bases agree with TRBD2. Sequencing used PBMCs. CDR3 sequence (DNA): TGCGCCAGCAGCCAAGTAGTACTAGCGGGGACCTACGAGCAGTACTTC. It translates to CASSQVVLAGTYEQYF.